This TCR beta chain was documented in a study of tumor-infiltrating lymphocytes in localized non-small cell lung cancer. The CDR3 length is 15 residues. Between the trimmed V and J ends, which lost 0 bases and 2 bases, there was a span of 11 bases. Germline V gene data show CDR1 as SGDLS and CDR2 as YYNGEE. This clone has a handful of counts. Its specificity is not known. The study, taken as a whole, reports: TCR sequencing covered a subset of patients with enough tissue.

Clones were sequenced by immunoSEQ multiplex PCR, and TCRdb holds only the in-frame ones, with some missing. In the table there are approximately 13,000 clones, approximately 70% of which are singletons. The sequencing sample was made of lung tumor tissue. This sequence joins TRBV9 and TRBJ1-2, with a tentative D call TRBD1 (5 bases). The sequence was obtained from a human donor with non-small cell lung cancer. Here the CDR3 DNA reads TGTGCCAGCAGCGTAGCAACGGGGCAGAACTATGGCTACACCTTC. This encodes CASSVATGQNYGYTF. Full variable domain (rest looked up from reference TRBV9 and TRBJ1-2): DSGVTQTPKHLITATGQRVTLRCSPRSGDLSVYWYQQSLDQGLQFLIQYYNGEERAKGNILERFSAQQFPDLHSELNLSSLELGDSALYFCASSVATGQNYGYTFGSGTRLTVV.